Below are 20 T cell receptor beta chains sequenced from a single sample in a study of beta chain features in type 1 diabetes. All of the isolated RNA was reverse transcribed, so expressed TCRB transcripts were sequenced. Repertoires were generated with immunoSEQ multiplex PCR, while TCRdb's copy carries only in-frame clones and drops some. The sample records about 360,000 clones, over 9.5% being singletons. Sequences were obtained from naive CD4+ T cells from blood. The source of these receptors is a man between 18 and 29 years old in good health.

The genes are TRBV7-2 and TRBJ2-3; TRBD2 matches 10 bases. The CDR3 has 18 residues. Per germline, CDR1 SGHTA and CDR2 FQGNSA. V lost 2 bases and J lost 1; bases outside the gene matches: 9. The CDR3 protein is CASSLRGSGGPGTDTQYF. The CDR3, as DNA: TGTGCCAGCAGCTTACGGGGTAGCGGGGGGCCGGGCACAGATACGCAGTATTTT. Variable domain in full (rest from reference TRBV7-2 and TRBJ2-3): GAGVSQSPSNKVTEKGKDVELRCDPISGHTALYWYRQSLGQGLEFLIYFQGNSAPDKSGLPSDRFSAERTGGSVSTLTIQRTQQEDSAVYLCASSLRGSGGPGTDTQYFGPGTRLTVL.

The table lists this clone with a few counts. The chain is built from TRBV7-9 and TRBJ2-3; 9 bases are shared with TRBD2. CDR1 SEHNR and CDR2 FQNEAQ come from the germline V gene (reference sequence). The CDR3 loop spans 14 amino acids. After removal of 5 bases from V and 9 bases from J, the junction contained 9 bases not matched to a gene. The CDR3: CASSLSGGPDTQYF. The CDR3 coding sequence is TGTGCCAGCAGCCTTAGCGGGGGCCCTGACACGCAGTATTTT.

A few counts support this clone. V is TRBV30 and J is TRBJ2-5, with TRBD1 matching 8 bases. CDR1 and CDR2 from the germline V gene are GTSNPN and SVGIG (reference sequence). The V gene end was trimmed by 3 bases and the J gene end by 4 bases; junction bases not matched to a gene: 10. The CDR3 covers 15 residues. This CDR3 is CAWRSVDRVRETQYF. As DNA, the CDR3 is TGTGCCTGGAGGAGTGTGGACAGGGTTCGAGAGACCCAGTACTTC. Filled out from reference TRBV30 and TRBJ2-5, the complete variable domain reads SQTIHQWPATLVQPVGSPLSLECTVEGTSNPNLYWYRQAAGRGLQLLFYSVGIGQISSEVPQNLSASRPQDRQFILSSKKLLLSDSGFYLCAWRSVDRVRETQYFGPGTRLLVL.

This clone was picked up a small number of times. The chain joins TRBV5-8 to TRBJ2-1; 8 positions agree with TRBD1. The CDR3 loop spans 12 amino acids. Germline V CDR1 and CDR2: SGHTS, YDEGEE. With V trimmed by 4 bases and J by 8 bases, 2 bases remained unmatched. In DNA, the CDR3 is TGTGCCAGCAGCCCCAGGGGGCATGAGCAGTTCTTC. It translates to CASSPRGHEQFF. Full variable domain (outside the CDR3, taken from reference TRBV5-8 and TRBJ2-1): EAGVTQSPTHLIKTRGQQATLRCSPISGHTSVYWYQQALGLGLQFLLWYDEGEERNRGNFPPRFSGRQFPNYSSELNVNALELEDSALYLCASSPRGHEQFFGPGTRLTVL.

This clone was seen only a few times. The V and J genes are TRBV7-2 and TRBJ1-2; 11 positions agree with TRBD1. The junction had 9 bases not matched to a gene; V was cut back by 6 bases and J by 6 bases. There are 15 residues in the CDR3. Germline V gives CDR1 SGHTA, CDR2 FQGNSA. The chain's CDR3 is CASSRDRGEIDGYTF. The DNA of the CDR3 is TGTGCCAGCAGTAGGGACAGGGGGGAAATCGATGGCTACACCTTC.

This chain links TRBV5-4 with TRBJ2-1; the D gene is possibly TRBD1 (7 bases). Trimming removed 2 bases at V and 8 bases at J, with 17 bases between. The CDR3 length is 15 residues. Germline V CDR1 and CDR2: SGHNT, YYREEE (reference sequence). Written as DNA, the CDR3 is TGTGCCAGCAGCTTTGGGGGGACAGTATTCTATGAGCAGTTCTTC. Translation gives CASSFGGTVFYEQFF.

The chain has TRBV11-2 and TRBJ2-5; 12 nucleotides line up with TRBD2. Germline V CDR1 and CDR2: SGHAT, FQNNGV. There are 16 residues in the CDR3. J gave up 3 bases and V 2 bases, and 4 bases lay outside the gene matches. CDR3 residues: CASSLLRLAGEETQYF. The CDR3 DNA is TGTGCCAGCAGCTTACTTAGACTAGCGGGAGAAGAGACCCAGTACTTC.

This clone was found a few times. Written as DNA, the CDR3 is TGTGCCAGCAGCTTAGCGAACAGGGGAACCTACGAGCAGTACTTC. It encodes CASSLANRGTYEQYF. The J gene is TRBJ2-7, the V gene TRBV7-2; 7 positions agree with TRBD1. The length of the CDR3 is 15 residues. Germline-derived CDR1 and CDR2 are SGHTA and FQGNSA. After removal of 0 bases from V and 2 bases from J, the junction contained 4 bases not matched to a gene.

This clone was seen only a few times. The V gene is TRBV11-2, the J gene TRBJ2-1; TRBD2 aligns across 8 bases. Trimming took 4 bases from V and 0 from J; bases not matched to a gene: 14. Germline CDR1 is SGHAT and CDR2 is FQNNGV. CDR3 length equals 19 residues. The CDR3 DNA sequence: TGTGCCAGCAGCTCTCTGGGGGCGGGAGGCCACTTCTCCTACAATGAGCAGTTCTTC. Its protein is CASSSLGAGGHFSYNEQFF.

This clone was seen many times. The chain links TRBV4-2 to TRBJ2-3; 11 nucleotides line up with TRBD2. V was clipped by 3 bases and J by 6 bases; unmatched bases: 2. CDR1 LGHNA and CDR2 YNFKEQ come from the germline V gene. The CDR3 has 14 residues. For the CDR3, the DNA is TGTGCCAGCAGCCAGACTAGCGGGAAGGATACGCAGTATTTT. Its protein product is CASSQTSGKDTQYF.

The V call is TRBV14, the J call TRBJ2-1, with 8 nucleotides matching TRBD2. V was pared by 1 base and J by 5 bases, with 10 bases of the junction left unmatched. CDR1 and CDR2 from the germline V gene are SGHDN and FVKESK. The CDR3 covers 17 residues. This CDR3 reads CASSQGMLSGGHNEQFF. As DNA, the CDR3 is TGTGCCAGCAGCCAAGGGATGTTGAGCGGGGGCCACAATGAGCAGTTCTTC.

CDR3 nucleotide sequence: TGCGCCAGCAGCTTGGATGGGGTGACAGGGGTAAACAATGAGCAGTTCTTC. Translation gives CASSLDGVTGVNNEQFF. The gene calls are TRBV5-1 and TRBJ2-1, with TRBD1 identical over 8 bases. The CDR3 has 17 amino acids. The trim removed 0 bases at V and 5 bases at J, leaving 10 bases unmatched. Per the germline V gene, CDR1 is SGHRS and CDR2 is YFSETQ.

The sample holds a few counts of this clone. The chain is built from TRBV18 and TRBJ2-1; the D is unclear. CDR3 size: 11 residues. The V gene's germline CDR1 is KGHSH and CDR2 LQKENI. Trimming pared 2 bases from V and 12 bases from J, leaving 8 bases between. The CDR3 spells CASSPEFLQFF. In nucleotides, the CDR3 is TGTGCCAGCTCACCAGAGTTTTTGCAGTTCTTC.

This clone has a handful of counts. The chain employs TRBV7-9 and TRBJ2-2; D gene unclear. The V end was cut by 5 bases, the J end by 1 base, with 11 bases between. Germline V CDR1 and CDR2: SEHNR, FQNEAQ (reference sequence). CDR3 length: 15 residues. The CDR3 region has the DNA TGTGCCAGCAGCGCACGATCAGGGAACACCGGGGAGCTGTTTTTT. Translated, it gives CASSARSGNTGELFF.

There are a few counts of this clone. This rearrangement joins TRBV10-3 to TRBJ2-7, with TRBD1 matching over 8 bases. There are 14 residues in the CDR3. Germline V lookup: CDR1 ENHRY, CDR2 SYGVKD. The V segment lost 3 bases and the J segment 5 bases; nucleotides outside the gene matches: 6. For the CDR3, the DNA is TGTGCCATCAGTGATGGACAGGGTATGAACGAGCAGTACTTC. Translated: CAISDGQGMNEQYF.

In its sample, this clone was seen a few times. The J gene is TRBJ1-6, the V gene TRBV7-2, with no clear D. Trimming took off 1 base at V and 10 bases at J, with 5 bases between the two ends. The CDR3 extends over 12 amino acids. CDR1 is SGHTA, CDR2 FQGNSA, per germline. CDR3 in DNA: TGTGCCAGCAGCTTAGTGAGGTCACCCCTCCACTTT. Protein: CASSLVRSPLHF.

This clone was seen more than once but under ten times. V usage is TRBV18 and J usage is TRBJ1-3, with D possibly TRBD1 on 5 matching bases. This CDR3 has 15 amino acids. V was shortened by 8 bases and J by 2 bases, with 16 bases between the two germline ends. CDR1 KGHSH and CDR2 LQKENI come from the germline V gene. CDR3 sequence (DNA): TGTGCCAGCACAGGTATAGCCGGCGCTGGAAACACCATATATTTT. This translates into CASTGIAGAGNTIYF. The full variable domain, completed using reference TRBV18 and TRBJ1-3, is NAGVMQNPRHLVRRRGQEARLRCSPMKGHSHVYWYRQLPEEGLKFMVYLQKENIIDESGMPKERFSAEFPKEGPSILRIQQVVRGDSAAYFCASTGIAGAGNTIYFGEGSWLTVV.

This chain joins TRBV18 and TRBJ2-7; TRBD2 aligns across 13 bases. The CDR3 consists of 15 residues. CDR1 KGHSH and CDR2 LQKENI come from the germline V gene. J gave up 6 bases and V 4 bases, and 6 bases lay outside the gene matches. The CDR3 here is CASSQGLAGVREQYF. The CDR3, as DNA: TGTGCCAGCTCACAAGGACTAGCGGGAGTTCGCGAGCAGTACTTC.

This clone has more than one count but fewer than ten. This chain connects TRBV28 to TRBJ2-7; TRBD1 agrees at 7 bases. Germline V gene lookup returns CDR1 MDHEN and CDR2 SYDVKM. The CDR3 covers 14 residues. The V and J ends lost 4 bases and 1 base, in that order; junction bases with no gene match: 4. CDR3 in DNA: TGTGCCAGCAGTTCAACAGGGGAGTCCTACGAGCAGTACTTC. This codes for CASSSTGESYEQYF.

The CDR3 spells CASSARDSSYEQYF. Written as DNA, the CDR3 is TGTGCCAGCAGCGCCCGGGACAGCTCCTACGAGCAGTACTTC. The V gene is TRBV7-6, the J gene TRBJ2-7; 7 nucleotides align to TRBD1. Germline V gives CDR1 SGHVS, CDR2 FNYEAQ. Trimming cost V 5 bases and J 0 bases; bases outside gene matches: 4. The CDR3 totals 14 residues.